The TCR beta chain under discussion was sequenced for a study of vaccination effects on CD4 cells after COVID-19. Turning to this clone: Its antigen remains unknown.

Before any sequencing was done, the ViraFEST assay used viral peptide pools to expand antigen-specific CD4+ T cells. Once cultured for roughly 10 days, the cells underwent separation to obtain CD4+ T cells. Each vaccine recipient was nucleocapsid antibody negative and had no prior SARS-CoV-2 infection. Each culture had half its medium swapped for IL-2 medium on days 3 and 7. V lost 3 bases and J 4 bases, leaving 6 bases between the germline ends. The CDR3 has 12 residues. This table comes from immunoSEQ multiplex PCR, and its TCRdb copy is limited to in-frame clones, with some not included. Of tens of thousands of clones listed, 70% are singletons. Overall study findings and caveats: Healthy vaccine recipients' vaccine-induced clones were almost all SARS-CoV-2 mono-reactive. Clones of infection and vaccine origin contracted markedly late after vaccination. Relatively few convalescent patients took part in the study, which had no early post-infection timepoints.

The sequenced sample was CD4+ T cells from PBMCs cultured with SARS-CoV-2 spike peptides, obtained before COVID-19 vaccination. The receptor comes from a human donor who received a COVID-19 vaccine. This sequence joins TRBV12-3 or TRBV12-4 and TRBJ1-1; D gene ambiguous. The CDR3 is CASSLTGTEAFF. CDR3 bases: TGTGCCAGCAGTTTGACGGGCACTGAAGCTTTCTTT.